Following are 17 T cell receptor beta chains from one sample sequenced in a study of cytomegalovirus exposure and HLA in healthy donors. Libraries were prepared by immunoSEQ multiplex PCR; TCRdb keeps only in-frame clonotypes and omits some of them. The sample has 150,000 to 170,000 clones, 85% to 90% seen once. What was sequenced was PBMCs. Every receptor here comes from a human donor in good health.

This clone appeared many times. This chain links TRBV7-2 with TRBJ2-7; D may be TRBD2 (6 bases). The CDR3 totals 15 residues. Trimming removed 7 bases from V and 4 bases from J, with 20 bases in between. Per germline, CDR1 SGHTA and CDR2 FQGNSA. The CDR3 DNA reads TGTGCCAGCATCCCTCGGGCGGGACGTTTGTACGAGCAGTACTTC. Translated, it gives CASIPRAGRLYEQYF.

The V gene is TRBV4-1, the J gene TRBJ2-1, with 9 bases aligning to TRBD2. The CDR3 loop spans 17 amino acids. Germline V gene data show CDR1 as MGHRA and CDR2 as YSYEKL. V dropped 6 bases and J dropped 6; count of bases not matched to a gene: 15. Here the CDR3 DNA reads TGCGCCAGCAGGACCCATCGAGGGACTAGCAGTAGCAATGAGCAGTTCTTC. Translated, it gives CASRTHRGTSSSNEQFF.

The J gene is TRBJ2-1, the V gene TRBV2; TRBD2 aligns across 11 bases. Germline trimming cut 7 bases from V and 6 bases from J; bases unmatched to any gene: 8. The CDR3 has 15 residues. Germline V gives CDR1 SNHLY, CDR2 FYNNEI. The CDR3 protein is CASIYGTSGRNEQFF. CDR3 coding DNA: TGTGCCAGCATATACGGGACTAGCGGCCGCAATGAGCAGTTCTTC. The full variable domain, with the rest looked up from reference TRBV2 and TRBJ2-1, is EPEVTQTPSHQVTQMGQEVILRCVPISNHLYFYWYRQILGQKVEFLVSFYNNEISEKSEIFDDQFSVERPDGSNFTLKIRSTKLEDSAMYFCASIYGTSGRNEQFFGPGTRLTVL.

J is TRBJ1-2 and V is TRBV7-8, with D unresolved. V was trimmed by 2 bases and J by 3 bases, leaving 13 bases between them. The germline CDR1 and CDR2 sequences are SGHVS and FQNEAQ. CDR3 length: 15 amino acids. CDR3: CASSLTAGGDYGYTF. The CDR3 DNA reads TGTGCCAGCAGCTTAACGGCGGGCGGCGACTATGGCTACACCTTC. Full variable domain (outside the CDR3, taken from reference TRBV7-8 and TRBJ1-2): GAGVSQSPRYKVAKRGQDVALRCDPISGHVSLFWYQQALGQGPEFLTYFQNEAQLDKSGLPSDRFFAERPEGSVSTLKIQRTQQEDSAVYLCASSLTAGGDYGYTFGSGTRLTVV.

The DNA for the CDR3 is TGTGCCAGCAGCTTGGGACTCCAGAAAGCTTTCTTT. Protein: CASSLGLQKAFF. The rearrangement uses TRBV5-4 and TRBJ1-1, with D unresolved. Germline CDR1 and CDR2: SGHNT and YYREEE (reference sequence). V dropped 0 bases and J dropped 9 bases, with 9 bases sitting between them. The CDR3 spans 12 residues.

This clone appeared a single time. V is TRBV6-1 and J is TRBJ2-2, with D possibly TRBD1 on 5 matching bases. Germline lookup yields CDR1 MNHNS and CDR2 SASEGT. The CDR3 has 13 residues. V was cut by 10 bases and J by 2 bases, with 11 bases left in between. CDR3 region: CATWGDNTGELFF. The CDR3 DNA is TGTGCCACATGGGGCGATAACACCGGGGAGCTGTTTTTT.

The CDR3 sequence: CASDRGNYNEQFF. CDR3 nucleotides: TGTGCCAGCGACCGGGGGAACTACAATGAGCAGTTCTTC. The V and J genes are TRBV28 and TRBJ2-1; D may be TRBD2 (6 bases). CDR1 and CDR2 (germline): MDHEN, SYDVKM. Between the trimmed V and J ends, which lost 8 bases and 3 bases, there was a span of 11 bases. The CDR3 is 13 amino acids.

V and J are TRBV28 and TRBJ1-2; 7 positions match TRBD1. V trimming: 4 bases; J trimming: 9 bases; junction bases outside the gene matches: 5. Germline CDR1 MDHEN, CDR2 SYDVKM. The CDR3 runs 12 residues. In DNA, the CDR3 is TGTGCCAGCAGTTCGGGACAGCGTCGCTACACCTTC. Amino acid sequence: CASSSGQRRYTF.

The chain carries TRBV6-5 and TRBJ1-1, with D unresolved. The V end was cut by 2 bases, the J end by 0 bases, with 7 bases between. Germline loops: CDR1 MNHEY, CDR2 SVGAGI. This CDR3 is 14 amino acids long. DNA of the CDR3: TGTGCCAGCAGTTACGGGCAATTGAACACTGAAGCTTTCTTT. It is translated as CASSYGQLNTEAFF.

This rearrangement joins TRBV18 to TRBJ1-1, with 7 bases that match TRBD1. The CDR3 totals 16 residues. The germline CDR1 and CDR2 sequences are KGHSH and LQKENI. The junction had 11 bases not matched to a gene; V was cut back by 5 bases and J by 2 bases. Written as DNA, the CDR3 is TGTGCCAGCTCATCCCAAACGACAGGGACTAACACTGAAGCTTTCTTT. Encoded protein: CASSSQTTGTNTEAFF.

In its sample, this clone was seen a few times. V is TRBV29-1 and J is TRBJ1-1; TRBD1 might be the D (5 bases). This CDR3 region has 11 residues. CDR1 and CDR2 from the germline V gene are SQVTM and ANQGSEA. Trimming took off 8 bases at V and 0 bases at J, with 7 bases between the two ends. As DNA, the CDR3 is TGCAGCACGACAGTGAACACTGAAGCTTTCTTT. Its protein is CSTTVNTEAFF.

The chain recombines TRBV6-5 with TRBJ2-7; a weak D match, TRBD2 (6 bases). V was trimmed by 2 bases and J by 0 bases, leaving 11 bases between them. Germline CDR1 reads MNHEY; CDR2 reads SVGAGI. This CDR3 spans 15 amino acids. In DNA form, the CDR3 reads TGTGCCAGCAGTTACGTAGCGGTCGGCTCCTACGAGCAGTACTTC. Translating gives CASSYVAVGSYEQYF.

The chain combines TRBV7-8 with TRBJ2-3, with D unresolved. The CDR3 loop spans 14 amino acids. Between the trimmed V and J ends, which lost 2 bases and 0 bases, there was a span of 6 bases. From germline, CDR1 is SGHVS and CDR2 FQNEAQ. The CDR3 sequence: CASSLWPSTDTQYF. CDR3 in DNA: TGTGCCAGCAGCTTATGGCCGAGCACAGATACGCAGTATTTT.

The genes are TRBV6-1 and TRBJ1-1; TRBD1 might be the D (6 bases). The germline V gene encodes CDR1 MNHNS and CDR2 SASEGT. The CDR3 is 15 amino acids. Trimming stripped 6 bases from V and 1 base from J, with 15 bases between. CDR3 sequence (DNA): TGTGCCAGCAGCCGGGACACCGGGTCGAACACTGAAGCTTTCTTT. Translating gives CASSRDTGSNTEAFF.

This rearrangement joins TRBV29-1 to TRBJ2-1; a weak D match, TRBD2 (5 bases). V lost 7 bases and J 8 bases, leaving 12 bases between the germline ends. The germline V gene has CDR1 SQVTM and CDR2 ANQGSEA. CDR3 size: 11 residues. DNA of the CDR3: TGCAGCGCTACAAACGGGGATGAGCAGTTCTTC. Its translation is CSATNGDEQFF.

The V and J genes are TRBV18 and TRBJ1-2; 7 bases map to TRBD1. CDR1 and CDR2 (germline): KGHSH, LQKENI. V lost 9 bases, J lost 5 bases, and 12 bases stayed unmatched. The CDR3 is made up of 14 amino acids. CDR3 in amino acids: CASPAGGRGYGYTF. The CDR3 region has the DNA TGTGCCAGTCCCGCAGGGGGAAGAGGGTATGGCTACACCTTC.

The chain uses TRBV5-1 and TRBJ2-2; 9 bases agree with TRBD2. There are 16 residues in the CDR3. Germline V CDR1 and CDR2: SGHRS, YFSETQ. J gave up 2 bases and V 4 bases, and 6 bases lay outside the gene matches. CDR3 DNA: TGCGCCAGCAGCCTATCTAGCGGGACAAACACCGGGGAGCTGTTTTTT. Amino acid sequence: CASSLSSGTNTGELFF.